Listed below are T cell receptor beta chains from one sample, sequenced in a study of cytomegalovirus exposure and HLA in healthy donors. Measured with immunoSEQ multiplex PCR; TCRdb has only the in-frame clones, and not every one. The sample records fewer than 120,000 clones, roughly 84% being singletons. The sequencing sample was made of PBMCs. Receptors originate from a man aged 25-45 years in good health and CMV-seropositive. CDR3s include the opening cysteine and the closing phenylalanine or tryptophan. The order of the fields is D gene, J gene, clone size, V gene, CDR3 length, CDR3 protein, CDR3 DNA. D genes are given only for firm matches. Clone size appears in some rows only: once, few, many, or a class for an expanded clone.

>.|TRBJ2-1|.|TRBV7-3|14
CASSPGGGANEQFF
TGTGCCAGCAGCCCGGGTGGGGGGGCAAATGAGCAGTTCTTC
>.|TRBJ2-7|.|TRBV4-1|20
CASSQDPPFNSGLPSYEQYF
TGCGCCAGCAGCCAAGACCCCCCCTTTAACTCTGGACTGCCCTCCTACGAGCAGTACTTC
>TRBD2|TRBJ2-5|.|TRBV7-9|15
CASSRVAGGQETQYF
TGTGCCAGCAGCCGTGTAGCGGGGGGGCAAGAGACCCAGTACTTC
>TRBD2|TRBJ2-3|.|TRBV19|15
CASSTIAGATDTQYF
TGTGCCAGTAGTACCATAGCGGGGGCCACAGATACGCAGTATTTT
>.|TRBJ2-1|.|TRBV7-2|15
CASSTDLAYNNEQFF
TGTGCCAGCAGCACTGACTTGGCGTATAACAATGAGCAGTTCTTC
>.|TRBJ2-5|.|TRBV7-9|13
CASSPYSEETQYF
TGTGCCAGCAGCCCCTACTCGGAAGAGACCCAGTACTTC
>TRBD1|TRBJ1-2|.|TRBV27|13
CASSARQGVGYTF
TGTGCCAGCAGTGCAAGACAGGGGGTTGGCTACACCTTC
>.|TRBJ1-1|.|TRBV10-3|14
CAIKARAMNTEAFF
TGTGCCATCAAGGCCAGGGCCATGAACACTGAAGCTTTCTTT
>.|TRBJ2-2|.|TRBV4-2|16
CASSQSDSGNTGELFF
TGTGCCAGCAGCCAATCGGACAGTGGGAACACCGGGGAGCTGTTTTTT
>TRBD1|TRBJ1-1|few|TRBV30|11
CAYATGQVAFF
TGTGCCTATGCGACAGGGCAAGTAGCTTTCTTT
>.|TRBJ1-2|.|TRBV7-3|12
CASSLTGDGYTF
TGTGCCAGCAGCTTAACAGGGGATGGCTACACCTTC
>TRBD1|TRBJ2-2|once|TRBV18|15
CASSPDRGTTGELFF
TGTGCCAGCTCTCCCGACAGGGGGACCACCGGGGAGCTGTTTTTT
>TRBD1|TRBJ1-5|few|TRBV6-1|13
CASMRQGNQPQHF
TGTGCCAGCATGCGACAGGGGAATCAGCCCCAGCATTTT
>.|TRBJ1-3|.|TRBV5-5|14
CASSLKGEGNTIYF
TGTGCCAGCAGCCTGAAGGGGGAAGGAAACACCATATATTTT
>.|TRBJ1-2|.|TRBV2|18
CASSEGGEEGGSNYGYTF
TGTGCCAGCAGTGAAGGTGGTGAGGAGGGGGGGTCTAACTATGGCTACACCTTC
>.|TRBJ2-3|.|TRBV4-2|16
CANSQGWGVRTDTQYF
TGTGCCAACAGCCAAGGGTGGGGAGTACGGACAGATACGCAGTATTTT
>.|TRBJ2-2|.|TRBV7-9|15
CASSSSRHEGGELFF
TGTGCCAGCAGCTCAAGCAGACATGAAGGCGGGGAGCTGTTTTTT
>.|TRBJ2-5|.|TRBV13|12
CASSLGRGTQYF
TGTGCCAGCAGCTTAGGCCGCGGGACCCAGTACTTC
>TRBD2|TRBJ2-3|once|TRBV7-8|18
CASSPLTSGFFPTDTQYF
TGTGCCAGCAGCCCGCTGACTAGCGGGTTCTTCCCCACAGATACGCAGTATTTT
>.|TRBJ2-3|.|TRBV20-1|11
CSARAGTTQYF
TGCAGTGCTAGAGCAGGGACAACGCAGTATTTT
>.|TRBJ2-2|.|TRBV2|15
CATPGGESNTGELFF
TGTGCCACCCCCGGCGGGGAATCGAACACCGGGGAGCTGTTTTTT
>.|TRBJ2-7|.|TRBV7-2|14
CASSLDAGLYEQYF
TGTGCCAGCAGCTTAGACGCAGGGCTTTACGAGCAGTACTTC
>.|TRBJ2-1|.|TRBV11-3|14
CASSTFHRDTEQFF
TGTGCCAGCAGCACCTTCCACCGGGACACTGAGCAGTTCTTC
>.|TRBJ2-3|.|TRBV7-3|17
CASSRGGGGGPSGTQYF
TGTGCCAGCAGCAGGGGGGGTGGCGGGGGACCGTCCGGTACGCAGTATTTT
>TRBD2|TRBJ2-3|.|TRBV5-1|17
CASSPPSTSGGTDTQYF
TGCGCCAGCAGCCCACCTTCGACTAGCGGGGGCACAGATACGCAGTATTTT
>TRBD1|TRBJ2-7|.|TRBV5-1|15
CASSLDRGPSYEQYF
TGCGCCAGCAGCTTAGACAGGGGGCCTTCCTACGAGCAGTACTTC
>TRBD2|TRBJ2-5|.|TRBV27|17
CASSLSRVAGDQETQYF
TGTGCCAGCAGTTTATCGAGGGTAGCGGGGGACCAAGAGACCCAGTACTTC
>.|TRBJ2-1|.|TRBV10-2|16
CASSESGGRVDNEQFF
TGCGCCAGCAGTGAATCGGGGGGCCGGGTGGACAATGAGCAGTTCTTC
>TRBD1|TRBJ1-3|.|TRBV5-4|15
CASSLNRGRGNTIYF
TGTGCCAGCAGCTTAAACAGGGGGCGCGGAAACACCATATATTTT
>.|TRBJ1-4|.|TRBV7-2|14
CASSPGALPEKLFF
TGTGCCAGCAGCCCAGGGGCCCTACCCGAAAAACTGTTTTTT
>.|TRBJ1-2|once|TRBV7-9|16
CASSKLGAAYGYGYTF
TGTGCCAGCAGCAAGCTAGGGGCAGCTTATGGCTATGGCTACACCTTC
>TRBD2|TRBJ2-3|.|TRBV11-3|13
CASRSGGTDTQYF
TGTGCCAGCCGGAGCGGGGGTACAGATACGCAGTATTTT
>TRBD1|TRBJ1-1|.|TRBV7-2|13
CASSLTGGTEAFF
TGTGCCAGCAGCTTAACAGGGGGCACTGAAGCTTTCTTT
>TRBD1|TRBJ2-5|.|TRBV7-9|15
CASSPRQGAAETQYF
TGTGCCAGCAGCCCCAGACAGGGGGCGGCAGAGACCCAGTACTTC
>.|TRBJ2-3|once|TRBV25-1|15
CASSEGAGGTDTQYF
TGTGCCAGCAGTGAAGGGGCAGGGGGCACAGATACGCAGTATTTT
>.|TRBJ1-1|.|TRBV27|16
CASSRNSVDRNTEAFF
TGTGCCAGCAGCCGGAATTCTGTGGACAGGAACACTGAAGCTTTCTTT
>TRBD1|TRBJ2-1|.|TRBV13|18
CASSPGNTPRQGRNEQFF
TGTGCCAGCAGCCCTGGAAACACCCCGAGACAGGGGCGCAATGAGCAGTTCTTC
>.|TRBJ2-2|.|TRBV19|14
CASSPAADTGELFF
TGTGCCAGTAGTCCCGCAGCGGACACCGGGGAGCTGTTTTTT
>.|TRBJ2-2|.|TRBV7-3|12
CASSFSTGELFF
TGTGCCAGCAGCTTCTCTACCGGGGAGCTGTTTTTT
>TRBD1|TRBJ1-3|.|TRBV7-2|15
CASSLETGSGNTIYF
TGTGCCAGCAGCTTAGAGACAGGGTCTGGAAACACCATATATTTT
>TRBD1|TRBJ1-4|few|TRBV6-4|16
CASPPEGDRANEKLFF
TGTGCCAGCCCCCCGGAAGGAGACAGGGCTAATGAAAAACTGTTTTTT
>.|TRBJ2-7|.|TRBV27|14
CASSLGGDGYEQYF
TGTGCCAGCAGTTTAGGGGGCGACGGCTACGAGCAGTACTTC
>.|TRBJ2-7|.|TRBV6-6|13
CASSYPGLWEQYF
TGTGCCAGCAGTTATCCAGGGTTATGGGAGCAGTACTTC
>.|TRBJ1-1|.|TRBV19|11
CASSMNGEAFF
TGTGCCAGTAGTATGAACGGTGAAGCTTTCTTT
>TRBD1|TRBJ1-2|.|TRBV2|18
CASSDPRDRVPTNYGYTF
TGTGCCAGCAGTGACCCCCGAGACAGGGTACCTACTAACTATGGCTACACCTTC
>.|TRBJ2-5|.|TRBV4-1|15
CASSQVDRLGETQYF
TGCGCCAGCAGCCAAGTCGACAGATTGGGGGAGACCCAGTACTTC
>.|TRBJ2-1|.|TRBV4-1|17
CASSQEARFARDNEQFF
TGCGCCAGCAGCCAAGAGGCAAGATTCGCCCGGGACAATGAGCAGTTCTTC
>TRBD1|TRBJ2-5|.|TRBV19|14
CASSVSGTGPGQYF
TGTGCCAGTAGTGTCTCCGGGACAGGGCCCGGGCAGTACTTC
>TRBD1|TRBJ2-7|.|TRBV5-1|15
CASSLGGQGGNEQYF
TGCGCCAGCAGCTTGGGGGGACAGGGAGGAAACGAGCAGTACTTC
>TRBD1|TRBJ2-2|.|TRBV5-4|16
CASSSRTGINTGELFF
TGTGCCAGCAGCTCTCGGACAGGAATCAACACCGGGGAGCTGTTTTTT
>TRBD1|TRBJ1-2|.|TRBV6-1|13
CASSWDRGYGYTF
TGTGCCAGCAGTTGGGACAGAGGGTATGGCTACACCTTC
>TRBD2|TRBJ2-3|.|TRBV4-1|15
CASSQAGGGTDTQYF
TGCGCCAGCAGCCAAGCGGGGGGTGGCACAGATACGCAGTATTTT
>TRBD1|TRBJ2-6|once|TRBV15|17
CATSTGQAFSGANVLTF
TGTGCCACCAGCACCGGACAGGCCTTCTCTGGGGCCAACGTCCTGACTTTC
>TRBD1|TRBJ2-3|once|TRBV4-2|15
CASSQVDRVTDTQYF
TGTGCCAGCAGCCAAGTGGACAGGGTTACAGATACGCAGTATTTT